This passage covers 13 T cell receptor beta chains from one sample sequenced in a study of T-cell reconstitution after alpha-beta-depleted transplantation in children (TCRdb year 2016). According to the study, the label for this sample's treatment or condition signals: allogeneic hematopoietic cell transplantation with graft depleted of TCRalphabeta T cells and CD19 B cells. Receptor libraries were prepared by PCR. This sample was sequenced with an Illumina HiSeq 2500. TCR library preparation used molecular barcoding, with unique molecular identifiers applied to normalize quantification of the TCRbeta repertoire. In-frame beta chains were kept once TCRdb had trimmed the public reads at Q25 with fastp and called clones with MiXCR. Rows are unified per CDR3 protein, each entry keeping the most common DNA and genes. For this sample the table gives under 250,000 distinct CDR3 sequences, of which approximately 17% were detected only once. The leading ten clones occupy about 39% of the sample.

The input for sequencing was PBMCs, mostly from graft donor cells, taken 360 days after TCRalphabeta/CD19-depleted stem cell transplant. The source is a male patient aged 2-15 years who had a stem cell transplant for acute lymphoblastic leukemia, so the T cells may come from the graft donor.

This clonotype came up a few times. This chain uses TRBV12-3 or TRBV12-4 with TRBJ2-7; D perhaps matches TRBD2 (5 bases). Trimming stripped 2 bases from V and 0 bases from J, with 11 bases between. The CDR3 runs 15 residues. This chain's CDR3 is CASSLIQEGSYEQYF. The DNA for the CDR3 is TGTGCCAGCAGTTTAATCCAAGAGGGCTCCTACGAGCAGTACTTC.

The CDR3 DNA reads TGTGCCAGCAGCCAAGAGAGCGGGGGCTTCAATGAGCAGTTCTTC. Amino acids: CASSQESGGFNEQFF. The J gene is TRBJ2-1, the V gene TRBV4-2; 8 bases map to TRBD2. The CDR3 consists of 15 residues. J gave up 6 bases and V 0 bases, and 4 bases lay outside the gene matches. The germline CDR1 and CDR2 sequences are LGHNA and YNFKEQ.

The V call is TRBV5-1, the J call TRBJ2-5; the match to TRBD1 covers 8 bases. With V trimmed by 6 bases and J by 4 bases, 8 bases remained unmatched. The CDR3 spans 14 residues. Germline V gene sequence: CDR1 SGHRS, CDR2 YFSETQ. CDR3 residues: CASTRNRGRETQYF. CDR3 bases: TGCGCCAGCACCCGGAACAGGGGGAGAGAGACCCAGTACTTC.

CDR3 residues: CSVVGLQGNEQYF. The CDR3 DNA is TGCAGCGTTGTAGGGCTACAGGGAAACGAGCAGTACTTC. The chain uses TRBV29-1 and TRBJ2-7, with TRBD1 as a possible D gene (6 bases). Germline V gives CDR1 SQVTM, CDR2 ANQGSEA. CDR3 size: 13 residues. V lost 4 bases, J lost 5 bases, and 15 bases lay in between.

This rearrangement joins TRBV7-2 to TRBJ1-3, with 7 bases lining up with TRBD1. The CDR3 covers 15 residues. Germline CDR1 and CDR2: SGHTA and FQGNSA. V was pared by 1 base and J by 3 bases, with 3 bases of the junction left unmatched. CDR3 loop: CASSLEGAGGNTIYF. CDR3 bases: TGTGCCAGCAGCTTAGAGGGGGCAGGTGGAAACACCATATATTTT.

This clonotype was counted a few times. The CDR3 DNA is TGTGCCATCTCGGCGTGGTCATTTTTTGATACGCAGTATTTT. It translates to CAISAWSFFDTQYF. The J gene is TRBJ2-3, the V gene TRBV6-1; D is undetermined. Looked up from germline, CDR1 is MNHNS and CDR2 is SASEGT. The V end was cut by 10 bases, the J end by 6 bases, with 20 bases between. This CDR3 is built from 14 residues.

This clonotype was counted between two and nine times. The chain is built from TRBV20-1 and TRBJ1-2; D is unclear. Trimming left V 0 bases short and J 0 bases short, with 8 bases between. From germline, CDR1 is DFQATT and CDR2 SNEGSKA (reference sequence). The CDR3 runs to 14 residues. This CDR3 reads CSARDQVANYGYTF. The CDR3 bases are TGCAGTGCTAGAGATCAGGTAGCTAACTATGGCTACACCTTC.

In this sample, this clonotype turned up a few times. The CDR3 spells CASSLGGEVPDTQYF. The CDR3 DNA follows: TGTGCCAGCAGCTTAGGTGGGGAGGTACCAGATACGCAGTATTTT. This rearrangement joins TRBV7-6 to TRBJ2-3; a weak D match, TRBD2 (6 bases). In germline, CDR1 is SGHVS, CDR2 FNYEAQ. Deletions cut 1 base from V and 4 bases from J, with 12 bases between. The CDR3 length is 15 residues.

The rearrangement uses TRBV24-1 and TRBJ2-2; a weak D match, TRBD2 (6 bases). The CDR3 runs to 17 residues. Germline V gene lookup returns CDR1 KGHDR and CDR2 SFDVKD. Trimming took 1 base from V and 1 from J, leaving 12 bases between them. In nucleotides, the CDR3 is TGTGCCACCAGTGATTTAGGTCGGGGGAAGAACACCGGGGAGCTGTTTTTT. This encodes CATSDLGRGKNTGELFF.

The V and J genes are TRBV12-5 and TRBJ2-1; D not certain. Germline CDR1 reads LGHNT; CDR2 reads FRNRAP. V lost 0 bases and J 9 bases, leaving 12 bases between the germline ends. This CDR3 has 14 residues. Here the CDR3 reads CASGLVLPLGEQFF. CDR3 DNA sequence: TGTGCTAGTGGTTTGGTACTCCCGCTCGGTGAGCAGTTCTTC.

In this sample, this clonotype turned up a few times. This chain uses TRBV29-1 with TRBJ1-1; 8 bases align to TRBD1. CDR3 size: 13 residues. The germline V gene has CDR1 SQVTM and CDR2 ANQGSEA. With V trimmed by 5 bases and J by 4 bases, 6 bases remained unmatched. Here the CDR3 reads CSVIKQGGTEAFF. CDR3 DNA sequence: TGCAGCGTTATAAAACAGGGGGGCACTGAAGCTTTCTTT.

This chain connects TRBV9 to TRBJ2-7, with D perhaps being TRBD1 or TRBD2 (5 bases each). This CDR3 has 14 amino acids. Germline V lookup: CDR1 SGDLS, CDR2 YYNGEE. The germline V and J ends were trimmed by 2 bases and 2 bases, with 11 bases remaining between them. This chain's CDR3 is CASSVSGGPYEQYF. CDR3 bases: TGTGCCAGCAGCGTTTCTGGGGGACCCTACGAGCAGTACTTC. The full variable domain, its missing parts supplied by reference TRBV9 and TRBJ2-7, is DSGVTQTPKHLITATGQRVTLRCSPRSGDLSVYWYQQSLDQGLQFLIQYYNGEERAKGNILERFSAQQFPDLHSELNLSSLELGDSALYFCASSVSGGPYEQYFGPGTRLTVT.

The chain couples TRBV9 to TRBJ1-4; 11 bases match TRBD1. The CDR3 totals 19 residues. V shed 1 base, J shed 0 bases, and the junction held 8 bases outside the gene matches. Germline V gene sequence: CDR1 SGDLS, CDR2 YYNGEE. CDR3 DNA sequence: TGTGCCAGCAGCGTATTATCGCCGGGACAGGGGGCAACTAATGAAAAACTGTTTTTT. This sequence encodes CASSVLSPGQGATNEKLFF.